The 15 T cell receptor beta chains in this list originate from one sample, sequenced in a study of cytomegalovirus exposure and HLA in healthy donors (TCRdb year 2017). Libraries were built with the immunoSEQ multiplex PCR assay. For the multiplex PCR, a mixture combining 60 forward primers for TCR Vbeta segments and 13 reverse primers for TCR Jbeta segments was used. TCRdb obtained this table from immuneACCESS and retained in-frame rearrangements with V and J assigned. These tables miss some clones; where compared with another copy, unresolved V genes account for less than half of the shortfall, and the remainder is unexplained. The sample table lists about 170,000 clones, 80% to 90% of them with a count of one. Clones ranked in the top ten supply just over 2.5% of the sample. The sequenced sample consisted of PBMCs. These receptors all come from a man aged 25-45 years in good health and CMV-seropositive.

The chain is built from TRBV7-3 and TRBJ1-1; a possible D gene is TRBD1 (5 bases). V was clipped by 6 bases and J by 8 bases, with 10 bases between them. The CDR3 is 11 residues long. The germline gives CDR1 SGHTA, CDR2 FQGTGA. Here the CDR3 DNA reads TGTGCCAGCAGAGACGGGGGGGAAGCTTTCTTT. Its protein is CASRDGGEAFF.

The chain uses TRBV14 and TRBJ1-2; D unclear. The germline V gene has CDR1 SGHDN and CDR2 FVKESK. The V end lost 2 bases, the J end lost 6 bases, and 19 bases lay between the germline ends. This CDR3 has 16 residues. CDR3 nucleotide sequence: TGTGCCAGCAGCCAATTAGACCAGGAAAGATGGGATGGCTACACCTTC. Protein product: CASSQLDQERWDGYTF.

The genes are TRBV25-1 and TRBJ1-1; 8 bases line up with TRBD1. V lost 4 bases, J lost 3 bases, and 7 bases stayed unmatched. CDR1 is MGHDK and CDR2 is SYGVNS in the germline V gene. This CDR3 comprises 15 residues. The CDR3 DNA sequence: TGTGCCAGCAGTGCCTGGACAGGGTTGGACACTGAAGCTTTCTTT. Translated, it gives CASSAWTGLDTEAFF.

The CDR3 region is CASSSTGTGQFF. The CDR3 DNA reads TGTGCCAGCAGCTCTACCGGGACAGGGCAGTTCTTC. V usage is TRBV7-2 and J usage is TRBJ2-1, with 8 bases lining up with TRBD1. J was trimmed by 12 bases and V by 4 bases; bases with no gene match: 5. The CDR3 is 12 residues long. CDR1 SGHTA and CDR2 FQGNSA come from the germline V gene.

This rearrangement joins TRBV5-4 to TRBJ1-1, with 7 bases that match TRBD1. The CDR3 consists of 14 residues. Germline V gene sequence: CDR1 SGHNT, CDR2 YYREEE (reference sequence). The V and J ends lost 0 bases and 6 bases, in that order; junction bases with no gene match: 5. The CDR3 DNA reads TGTGCCAGCAGCTTGGAGGGGGCAACCCCTGAAGCTTTCTTT. Translation: CASSLEGATPEAFF. The variable domain in full, with the rest retrieved from reference TRBV5-4 and TRBJ1-1, is ETGVTQSPTHLIKTRGQQVTLRCSSQSGHNTVSWYQQALGQGPQFIFQYYREEENGRGNFPPRFSGLQFPNYSSELNVNALELDDSALYLCASSLEGATPEAFFGQGTRLTVV.

The rearrangement links TRBV5-1 to TRBJ2-1; 8 bases fit TRBD2. This CDR3 comprises 15 residues. CDR1 and CDR2 (germline): SGHRS, YFSETQ. J lost 3 bases, V lost 3 bases, and 5 bases had no gene match. CDR3 coding DNA: TGCGCCAGCAGCTCGGCACTAGCGGACTACAATGAGCAGTTCTTC. Translating gives CASSSALADYNEQFF.

This sequence joins TRBV14 and TRBJ2-5, with D possibly being TRBD2 (5 bases). Germline V gene lookup returns CDR1 SGHDN and CDR2 FVKESK. The V gene lost 4 bases and the J gene lost 4 bases, with 16 bases spanning the gap. This CDR3 comprises 15 residues. CDR3 sequence: CASSPRRAAGETQYF. The CDR3, as DNA: TGTGCCAGCAGCCCCCGAAGGGCGGCGGGAGAGACCCAGTACTTC.

The CDR3 coding sequence is TGTGCCAGCAGGGAGGACAGGGGATACGGCACTGAAGCTTTCTTT. It codes for CASREDRGYGTEAFF. The chain employs TRBV27 and TRBJ1-1; 9 positions match TRBD1. The CDR3 spans 15 residues. Germline CDR1 is MNHEY and CDR2 is SMNVEV (reference sequence). The V segment lost 6 bases and the J segment 4 bases; nucleotides outside the gene matches: 9.

The chain has TRBV5-6 and TRBJ1-6; a weak D match, TRBD1 (5 bases). Germline CDR1 and CDR2: SGHDT and YYEEEE. Deletions cut 4 bases from V and 8 bases from J, with 13 bases between. The CDR3 has 14 amino acids. The CDR3 loop reads CASSLGRGYSPLHF. CDR3 bases: TGTGCCAGCAGCCTGGGACGGGGGTATTCACCCCTCCACTTT. Filled out from reference TRBV5-6 and TRBJ1-6, the complete variable domain reads DAGVTQSPTHLIKTRGQQVTLRCSPKSGHDTVSWYQQALGQGPQFIFQYYEEEERQRGNFPDRFSGHQFPNYSSELNVNALLLGDSALYLCASSLGRGYSPLHFGNGTRLTVT.

The chain has TRBV7-6 and TRBJ2-2, with 8 bases identical to TRBD2. The germline gives CDR1 SGHVS, CDR2 FNYEAQ. CDR3 length: 15 amino acids. With 5 bases clipped from V and 7 bases from J, the junction kept 9 bases outside the gene matches. CDR3 sequence (DNA): TGTGCCAGCAGCAAGAGGCGGGAGGTGGTCGGGGAGCTGTTTTTT. Translated, it gives CASSKRREVVGELFF.

At least ten counts were recorded for this clone. The V and J genes are TRBV5-1 and TRBJ2-3; D is possibly TRBD2 (6 bases). This CDR3 spans 14 amino acids. V lost 1 base to trimming and J lost 5 bases, with 11 bases between them. Germline V gives CDR1 SGHRS, CDR2 YFSETQ. CDR3 region: CASSLSREEDTQYF. CDR3 bases: TGCGCCAGCAGCTTGTCCAGGGAGGAAGATACGCAGTATTTT.

CDR3: CASRKTGSSYEQYV. Written as DNA, the CDR3 is TGTGCCAGCCGCAAGACAGGGAGCTCCTACGAGCAGTACGTC. The chain employs TRBV6-5 and TRBJ2-7; 7 nucleotides line up with TRBD1. Per germline, CDR1 MNHEY and CDR2 SVGAGI. The trim removed 8 bases at V and 0 bases at J, leaving 7 bases unmatched. This CDR3 is 14 amino acids long.

Worth noting for this clone: Distinct nucleotide sequences in the sample also encode this CDR3. The chain joins TRBV5-6 to TRBJ1-2, with D hard to call. This CDR3 comprises 15 residues. V lost 5 bases to trimming and J lost 8 bases, with 22 bases between them. Germline V gives CDR1 SGHDT, CDR2 YYEEEE. CDR3 sequence reads: CASSPDGELMWGYTF. The CDR3, as DNA: TGTGCCAGCAGTCCGGACGGGGAATTAATGTGGGGCTACACCTTC.

The CDR3 spells CAWSPRGNTEAFF. In DNA form, the CDR3 reads TGTGCCTGGAGTCCCCGGGGGAACACTGAAGCTTTCTTT. The chain carries TRBV30 and TRBJ1-1; D gene uncertain. The V gene's germline CDR1 is GTSNPN and CDR2 SVGIG (reference sequence). The CDR3 consists of 13 residues. V was trimmed by 2 bases and J by 1 base, leaving 8 bases between them.

This clone showed up just once. V usage is TRBV18 and J usage is TRBJ2-2; 7 bases match TRBD2. The length of the CDR3 is 15 residues. Germline CDR1 KGHSH, CDR2 LQKENI. V lost 2 bases, J lost 6 bases, and 6 bases stayed unmatched. Here the CDR3 DNA reads TGTGCCAGCTCACCATTGGCGGGAGAATCCGGGGAGCTGTTTTTT. This encodes CASSPLAGESGELFF.